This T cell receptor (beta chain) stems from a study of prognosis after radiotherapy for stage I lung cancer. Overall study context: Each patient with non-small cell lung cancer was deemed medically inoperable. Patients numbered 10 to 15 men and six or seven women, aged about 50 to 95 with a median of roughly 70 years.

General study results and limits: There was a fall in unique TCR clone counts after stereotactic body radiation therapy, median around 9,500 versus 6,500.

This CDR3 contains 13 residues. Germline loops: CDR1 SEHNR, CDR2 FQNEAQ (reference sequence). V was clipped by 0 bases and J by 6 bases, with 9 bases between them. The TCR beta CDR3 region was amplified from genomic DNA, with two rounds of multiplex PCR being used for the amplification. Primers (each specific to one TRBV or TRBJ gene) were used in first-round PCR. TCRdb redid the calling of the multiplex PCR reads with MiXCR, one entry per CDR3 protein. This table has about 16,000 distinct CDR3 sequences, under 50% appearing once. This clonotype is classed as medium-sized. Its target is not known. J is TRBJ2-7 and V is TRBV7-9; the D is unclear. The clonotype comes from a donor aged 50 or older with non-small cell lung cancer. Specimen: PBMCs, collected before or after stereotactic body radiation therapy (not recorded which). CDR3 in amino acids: CASSLASLAEQYF. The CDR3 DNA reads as TGTGCCAGCAGCTTAGCTTCGTTGGCCGAGCAGTACTTC.